Each of the 10 T cell receptor beta chains below was sequenced from the same sample in a study of T cell changes during pregnancy in multiple sclerosis. Some clones are missing from TCRdb's copy, which holds only in-frame ones; the method was immunoSEQ multiplex PCR. The data show nearly 50,000 clones, approximately 93% seen once. This material consisted of CD4+ T cells from peripheral blood mononuclear cells, taken in the first trimester of pregnancy. These receptors came from a female donor with multiple sclerosis, enrolled in a pregnancy study.

The chain carries TRBV6-1 and TRBJ1-1; 7 bases agree with TRBD1. V trimming: 2 bases; J trimming: 1 base; junction bases outside the gene matches: 4. Germline CDR1 MNHNS, CDR2 SASEGT. The CDR3 spans 15 residues. This CDR3 is CASSEWGQPNTEAFF. The CDR3 nucleotides read TGTGCCAGCAGTGAATGGGGACAGCCGAACACTGAAGCTTTCTTT.

The V and J genes are TRBV30 and TRBJ2-2; TRBD1 aligns across 7 bases. The ends lost 3 bases at V and 5 bases at J; junction bases unmatched: 3. CDR1 GTSNPN and CDR2 SVGIG come from the germline V gene (reference sequence). This CDR3 is built from 13 residues. CDR3 sequence (DNA): TGTGCCTGGAGCCGACAGGGAACCGGGGAGCTGTTTTTT. Protein: CAWSRQGTGELFF.

This rearrangement joins TRBV6-1 to TRBJ1-2, with 10 bases aligning to TRBD1. The V and J ends lost 3 bases and 5 bases, in that order; junction bases with no gene match: 6. CDR1 and CDR2 (germline): MNHNS, SASEGT. The CDR3 consists of 15 residues. CDR3 residues: CASSEDGQGVYGYTF. The CDR3 nucleotides read TGTGCCAGCAGTGAGGACGGACAGGGGGTATATGGCTACACCTTC.

The rearrangement links TRBV7-9 to TRBJ2-3; 10 bases align to TRBD2. Trimming at V came to 2 bases and at J to 10 bases, leaving 6 bases not matched to a gene. CDR1 is SEHNR, CDR2 FQNEAQ, per germline (reference sequence). The CDR3 sequence is 14 residues long. The DNA of the CDR3 is TGTGCCAGCAGCTTACGAGTAGCGGGGGGTGCGCAGTATTTT. Amino acids: CASSLRVAGGAQYF.

J is TRBJ1-1 and V is TRBV7-9, with D maybe TRBD1 (6 bases). Trimming took off 5 bases at V and 1 base at J, with 11 bases between the two ends. The CDR3 is made up of 14 amino acids. Germline V lookup: CDR1 SEHNR, CDR2 FQNEAQ (reference sequence). In nucleotides, the CDR3 is TGTGCCAGCAGCCCCAGGACAGCGAACACTGAAGCTTTCTTT. Translation: CASSPRTANTEAFF.

The chain links TRBV7-9 to TRBJ2-5; weak D call: TRBD1 (6 bases). Germline CDR1 is SEHNR and CDR2 is FQNEAQ (reference sequence). Trimming removed 5 bases at V and 1 base at J, with 23 bases between. The CDR3 has 18 amino acids. The CDR3: CASSPVSLPGQFQETQYF. The CDR3 region has the DNA TGTGCCAGCAGCCCTGTTAGTTTGCCGGGACAATTCCAAGAGACCCAGTACTTC.

The CDR3 DNA sequence: TGCGCCAGCAGCGATATAAGAGGGACTGAAGCTTTCTTT. Its translation: CASSDIRGTEAFF. The chain recombines TRBV5-1 with TRBJ1-1; no clear D gene. The length of the CDR3 is 13 residues. Germline V gene data show CDR1 as SGHRS and CDR2 as YFSETQ. V gave up 4 bases and J gave up 5 bases, with 12 bases separating them.

CDR3 in DNA: TGTGCCAGCAGCCAAGCGTCCCCGGGGACAGGGACCACCGGGGAGCTGTTTTTT. This translates into CASSQASPGTGTTGELFF. The rearrangement links TRBV4-2 to TRBJ2-2, with 9 bases matching TRBD1. The junction had 10 bases not matched to a gene; V was cut back by 1 base and J by 4 bases. The V gene's germline CDR1 is LGHNA and CDR2 YNFKEQ. The CDR3 is 18 amino acids.

V is TRBV19 and J is TRBJ1-1; D not certain. The ends were cut back, 0 bases at V and 5 bases at J, with 7 bases in the middle. The V gene's germline CDR1 is LNHDA and CDR2 SQIVND (reference sequence). The CDR3 sequence is 13 residues long. CDR3 bases: TGTGCCAGTAGTATAGAGGGGAGAACTGAAGCTTTCTTT. Its translation is CASSIEGRTEAFF. Filled out from reference TRBV19 and TRBJ1-1, the complete variable domain reads DGGITQSPKYLFRKEGQNVTLSCEQNLNHDAMYWYRQDPGQGLRLIYYSQIVNDFQKGDIAEGYSVSREKKESFPLTVTSAQKNPTAFYLCASSIEGRTEAFFGQGTRLTVV.

This clone was counted a few times. The V call is TRBV9, the J call TRBJ1-2; the match to TRBD1 covers 9 bases. The length of the CDR3 is 13 residues. Germline loops: CDR1 SGDLS, CDR2 YYNGEE. The J segment lost 8 bases and the V segment lost 3 bases, leaving 5 bases of the junction unmatched. The CDR3 DNA follows: TGTGCCAGCAGCGCAAACAGGGGGCAAGGCTACACCTTC. Translation: CASSANRGQGYTF.